The text below deals with one T cell receptor (beta chain). This sample was included in a study of blood T cell repertoires in COVID-19. Study as a whole: Italy, Spain and the United States were the sources of the convalescent and acute COVID-19 samples.

Adults between about 18 and 89 years of age took part from fewer than 30 US areas. Participants' reported clinical history set cohort assignment. V gave up 2 bases and J gave up 11 bases; unmatched junction bases: 12. Germline loops: CDR1 MNHNY, CDR2 SVGAGI (reference sequence). The CDR3 has 15 residues. Original handling: Scientists estimated how many nucleated cells there were by amplifying reference gene primers. Generated by immunoSEQ multiplex PCR, the TCRdb table keeps only in-frame clones and is missing some. V, J and clone size are taken as reported in that table, and D and trimming were inferred from the DNA itself. The profile shows about 160,000 clones, around 80% of them singletons.

This clonotype originated in a woman between 50 and 59 years old who had recovered from COVID-19. The V call is TRBV6-6, the J call TRBJ1-1, with 9 bases matching TRBD1. The sample consisted of PBMCs or T cells enriched from blood (not recorded which). CDR3 sequence: CASSYGRTGEGEAFF. CDR3 in DNA: TGTGCCAGCAGTTACGGTCGGACAGGGGAGGGTGAGGCTTTCTTT.